Shown below are 4 T cell receptor beta chains from a single sample sequenced in a study of spatial heterogeneity in lung cancer. Study-wide findings and caveats: How many expanded intratumoral alpha and beta TCRs were present tracked the tumor mutation count, which was a count of nonsynonymous mutations.

These TCRs' antigens remain unknown. Time point in this sample: sample taken at primary tumor resection. TCRdb re-called the 5' RACE reads through MiXCR, storing one row per CDR3 protein. This table has about 13,000 distinct CDR3 sequences, under 6% appearing once. Sample: lung tumor tissue, taken at surgery. These receptors came from a male donor with early-stage non-small cell lung cancer.

As for this clonotype: With the library built for alpha chains, this beta chain is off target and its frequency is not meaningful. The rearrangement joins TRBV10-1 to TRBJ2-7, with D possibly TRBD1 on 5 matching bases. Germline CDR1 reads WNHNN; CDR2 reads SYGVQD (reference sequence). Trimming shortened V by 7 bases and J by 2 bases, and 9 bases separated the two germline ends. The CDR3 consists of 12 residues. The CDR3 loop reads CASITGPYEQYF. CDR3 DNA sequence: TGCGCCAGCATTACAGGTCCCTACGAGCAGTACTTC.

In its sample, this clonotype was seen many times. A library made for alpha chains picked up this beta chain off target, so its size means little. The chain carries TRBV7-8 and TRBJ1-6; the D is unclear. The CDR3 spans 12 residues. The V gene's germline CDR1 is SGHVS and CDR2 FQNEAQ. Trimming cost V 7 bases and J 9 bases, with 10 bases left between them. CDR3 sequence reads: CASNDWGSPLHF. The CDR3 DNA sequence: TGTGCCAGCAACGACTGGGGTTCACCCCTCCACTTT.

About this clonotype: This beta chain appears as a stray read in a library generated for alpha chains; its size is not informative. The rearrangement joins TRBV20-1 to TRBJ2-3; D is tentatively TRBD1 or TRBD2 (6 bases each). CDR1 and CDR2 from the germline V gene are DFQATT and SNEGSKA (reference sequence). Trimming removed 0 bases at V and 6 bases at J, with 13 bases between. The CDR3 length is 14 residues. The chain's CDR3 is CSARDRRGSDTQYF. The CDR3 nucleotides read TGCAGTGCTAGAGATCGGAGGGGGTCTGATACGCAGTATTTT.

This clonotype has more than one count but fewer than ten. This beta chain was picked up by a library intended for alpha chains and is off target, so its count carries little meaning. V and J are TRBV29-1 and TRBJ1-1; maybe TRBD1 (5 bases). Trimming took off 4 bases at V and 4 bases at J, with 16 bases between the two ends. The CDR3 has 14 amino acids. Germline CDR1 SQVTM, CDR2 ANQGSEA. CDR3 coding DNA: TGCAGCGTTGCTGTAGGGGCAGGGAGCACTGAAGCTTTCTTT. Protein: CSVAVGAGSTEAFF.